This T cell receptor beta chain was observed in a study of cytomegalovirus exposure and HLA in healthy donors. Study as a whole: As an earlier analysis found, about 200 million T cells yielded over 95 million unique TCR beta sequences.

Researchers ran the PCR with 60 Vbeta and 13 Jbeta primers. Libraries were prepared by immunoSEQ multiplex PCR; TCRdb keeps only in-frame clonotypes and omits some of them. The data contain 120,000 or so clones, roughly a tenth of them seen just once; the ten biggest clones take up 3.5% to 5%. This CDR3 comprises 16 residues. Per the germline V gene, CDR1 is SGHRS and CDR2 is YFSETQ. V was clipped by 1 base and J by 0 bases; unmatched bases: 4. Study-level points and caveats: An analysis that was carried out later associated approximately 17,000 TCR beta sequences with HLA alleles at 0.05 false discovery rate.

Of note for this clone: The antigen is unknown.

This chain uses TRBV5-1 with TRBJ2-1; 7 bases align to TRBD2. The TCR was taken from a woman under 30 in good health and CMV-seropositive. The sample consisted of PBMCs. CDR3 amino acids: CASSLMTSTSYNEQFF. Here the CDR3 DNA reads TGCGCCAGCAGCTTGATGACTAGCACCTCCTACAATGAGCAGTTCTTC. Full variable domain (missing parts from reference TRBV5-1 and TRBJ2-1): KAGVTQTPRYLIKTRGQQVTLSCSPISGHRSVSWYQQTPGQGLQFLFEYFSETQRNKGNFPGRFSGRQFSNSRSEMNVSTLELGDSALYLCASSLMTSTSYNEQFFGPGTRLTVL.